A selection of T cell receptor beta chains follows, all from one sample in a study of graft-versus-host responses after intestinal transplantation. Libraries were prepared by immunoSEQ multiplex PCR; TCRdb keeps only in-frame clonotypes and omits some of them. This table holds 27,000 or so clones, more than 75% found once. For these TCRs, the target antigens are not known. The sample in question was unstimulated CD4+ T cells sorted from spleen or lymph node cells, obtained before intestinal transplant. The source is a human donor who received an intestinal transplant. CDR3s include the opening cysteine and the closing phenylalanine or tryptophan. The order of the fields is D gene, V gene, CDR3 length, clone size, J gene, CDR3 protein, CDR3 DNA. A D gene is named only where the DNA matches it firmly. Clone size is not always given. Where it is, it says once, few, many or a class for expanded clones.

>-|TRBV25-1|13|-|TRBJ2-7
CASSECPRCEQYF
TGTGCCAGCAGTGAATGCCCCCGATGCGAGCAGTACTTC
>-|TRBV5-5|16|-|TRBJ2-7
CASSPQWGAVLYEQYF
TGTGCCAGCAGCCCCCAGTGGGGAGCGGTACTATACGAGCAGTACTTC
>TRBD1|TRBV5-1|14|-|TRBJ1-2
CASSLGTGNYGYTF
TGCGCCAGCAGCTTGGGGACAGGGAACTATGGCTACACCTTC
>-|TRBV5-1|14|-|TRBJ2-5
CASSTTTGQETQYF
TGCGCCAGCAGCACAACAACAGGGCAAGAGACCCAGTACTTC
>TRBD1|TRBV19|16|-|TRBJ1-4
CASSRDSPSLNEKLFF
TGTGCCAGTAGTAGGGACAGTCCATCCTTAAATGAAAAACTGTTTTTT
>-|TRBV6-6|13|-|TRBJ2-3
CASVVPGTDTQYF
TGTGCCAGCGTTGTCCCAGGCACAGATACGCAGTATTTT
>TRBD1|TRBV2|18|-|TRBJ2-2
CASSEALLTGLRTGELFF
TGTGCCAGCAGTGAAGCGCTCTTGACAGGGTTGAGAACCGGGGAGCTGTTTTTT
>-|TRBV6-5|15|-|TRBJ1-3
CASSYGTVSGNTIYF
TGTGCCAGCAGTTACGGGACTGTCTCTGGAAACACCATATATTTT
>-|TRBV11-2|14|few|TRBJ1-3
CASSLGGLGNTIYF
TGTGCCAGCAGCTTAGGGGGGTTAGGAAACACCATATATTTT
>-|TRBV10-1|14|-|TRBJ2-7
CASRARDGQYEQYF
TGCGCCAGCAGAGCCCGGGACGGACAGTACGAGCAGTACTTC
>-|TRBV5-8|13|once|TRBJ2-7
CASSLMDPYEQYF
TGTGCCAGCAGCTTAATGGACCCTTACGAGCAGTACTTC
>-|TRBV5-6|13|-|TRBJ1-4
CASSRAGPEKLFF
TGTGCCAGCAGCAGGGCAGGACCCGAAAAACTGTTTTTT
>-|TRBV2|15|once|TRBJ1-6
CASSEALGGYSPLHF
TGTGCCAGCAGTGAAGCGCTTGGGGGTTATTCACCCCTCCACTTT
>-|TRBV12-5|14|-|TRBJ1-1
CASGLVLGNTEAFF
TGTGCTAGTGGTTTGGTTCTCGGGAACACTGAAGCTTTCTTT
>-|TRBV6-5|13|-|TRBJ2-7
CASSYATNYEQYF
TGTGCCAGCAGTTACGCGACAAACTACGAGCAGTACTTC
>TRBD2|TRBV10-3|15|once|TRBJ2-3
CAISEFGGGTDTQYF
TGTGCCATCAGTGAGTTCGGGGGGGGCACAGATACGCAGTATTTT
>-|TRBV7-2|13|-|TRBJ2-1
CASSLPSYNEQFF
TGTGCCAGCAGCCTTCCTTCCTACAATGAGCAGTTCTTC
>-|TRBV5-1|11|-|TRBJ2-5
CASSIEETQYF
TGCGCCAGCAGCATAGAAGAGACCCAGTACTTC
>TRBD2|TRBV14|16|-|TRBJ2-1
CASSLSGTSGGDEQFF
TGTGCCAGCAGCCTATCCGGGACTAGCGGAGGTGATGAGCAGTTCTTC
>-|TRBV7-9|14|-|TRBJ2-3
CASSLRGRTDTQYF
TGTGCCAGCAGCTTAAGGGGCCGCACAGATACGCAGTATTTT
>TRBD2|TRBV5-1|15|-|TRBJ2-5
CASSLYGGAGETQYF
TGCGCCAGCAGCTTGTACGGGGGGGCCGGGGAGACCCAGTACTTC